There are a few counts of the clone carrying this T cell receptor beta chain. Its antigen is still unknown. The data originate from a study of cytomegalovirus exposure and HLA in healthy donors. Findings of the study overall: An analysis done earlier found most TCR beta V segments productive about 87% or about 30% of the time. An Asian-associated ancestry cluster reportedly showed fewer N-insertions than the approximately 700-donor mean in a later analysis.

With 60 Vbeta and 13 Jbeta primers, the PCR was carried out. Profiling relied on immunoSEQ multiplex PCR, and the TCRdb table lists in-frame clones only, not all of them. The sample yields some 190,000 clones, 87% seen once. J lost 6 bases, V lost 3 bases, and 6 bases had no gene match. The CDR3 runs to 15 residues. In germline, CDR1 is SQVTM, CDR2 ANQGSEA. This TCR came from a man under 40 in good health and CMV-seronegative. The chain couples TRBV29-1 to TRBJ2-2; 11 bases are a match to TRBD1. Input material: PBMCs. CDR3 sequence: CSVEIGQGAAGELFF. In DNA, the CDR3 is TGCAGCGTTGAGATCGGACAGGGGGCCGCCGGGGAGCTGTTTTTT.